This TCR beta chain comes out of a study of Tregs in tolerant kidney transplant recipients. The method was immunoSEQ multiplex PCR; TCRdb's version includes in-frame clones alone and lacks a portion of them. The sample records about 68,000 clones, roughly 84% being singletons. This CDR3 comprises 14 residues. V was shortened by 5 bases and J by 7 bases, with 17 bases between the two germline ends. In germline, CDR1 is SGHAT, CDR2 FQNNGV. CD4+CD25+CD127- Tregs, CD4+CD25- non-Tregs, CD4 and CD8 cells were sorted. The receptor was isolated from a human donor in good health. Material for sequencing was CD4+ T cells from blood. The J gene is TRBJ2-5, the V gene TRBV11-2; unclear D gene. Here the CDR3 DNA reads TGTGCCAGCAGCCCCCGACTCGTGCCCCCGACCCAGTACTTC. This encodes CASSPRLVPPTQYF. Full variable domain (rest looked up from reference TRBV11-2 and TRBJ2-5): EAGVAQSPRYKIIEKRQSVAFWCNPISGHATLYWYQQILGQGPKLLIQFQNNGVVDDSQLPKDRFSAERLKGVDSTLKIQPAKLEDSAVYLCASSPRLVPPTQYFGPGTRLLVL.